The 14 T cell receptor beta chains in this list originate from one sample, sequenced in a study of identical twins. TCRdb passed the 5' RACE reads through MiXCR, listing each CDR3 protein once. The table has roughly 500,000 distinct CDR3 sequences, less than 25% seen once. The data were also submitted as part of a second study, on T cells expressing NK-cell markers.

Sequencing was carried out using CD4+ T cells sorted from blood. These receptors were obtained from a woman younger than 30 in good health.

In this sample, this clonotype turned up many times. This chain uses TRBV29-1 with TRBJ2-7; TRBD1 might be the D (6 bases). This CDR3 has 11 residues. Germline loops: CDR1 SQVTM, CDR2 ANQGSEA. V dropped 4 bases and J dropped 7 bases, with 11 bases sitting between them. The CDR3 sequence: CSVGGHGEQYF. The CDR3 DNA reads as TGCAGCGTTGGGGGACATGGTGAGCAGTACTTC.

The table lists this clonotype with a few counts. This chain joins TRBV6-1 and TRBJ2-1; 9 bases map to TRBD1. Germline V gene data show CDR1 as MNHNS and CDR2 as SASEGT. V lost 6 bases, J lost 4 bases, and 19 bases stayed unmatched. The CDR3 has 19 residues. CDR3 bases: TGTGCCAGCAGCCACCCGGGACAGGGTTGGTACGGGCTGTACAATGAGCAGTTCTTC. Protein: CASSHPGQGWYGLYNEQFF.

This clonotype was observed at least ten times. This rearrangement joins TRBV20-1 to TRBJ1-1, with D perhaps matching TRBD1 (6 bases). The CDR3 is 12 residues long. Germline V gene sequence: CDR1 DFQATT, CDR2 SNEGSKA (reference sequence). The V gene lost 7 bases and the J gene lost 0 bases, with 9 bases spanning the gap. The CDR3 nucleotides are TGCAGTGTCCAGGGGATGAACACTGAAGCTTTCTTT. This translates into CSVQGMNTEAFF.

The J gene is TRBJ2-5, the V gene TRBV5-5; D could derive from TRBD1 or TRBD2 (5 bases each). This CDR3 is 14 amino acids long. V was cut by 4 bases and J by 4 bases, with 14 bases left in between. Germline values: CDR1 SGHKS, CDR2 YYEKEE (reference sequence). This CDR3 reads CASSNPRGSETQYF. The CDR3 DNA reads TGTGCCAGCAGCAATCCCCGGGGCTCAGAGACCCAGTACTTC.

A word on this clonotype: The junction differs from germline at one of its ends, possibly a read error. The chain joins TRBV6-1 to TRBJ1-6, with TRBD1 matching over 9 bases. Looked up from germline, CDR1 is MNHNS and CDR2 is SASEGT. The CDR3 extends over 14 amino acids. CDR3 DNA sequence: TGTGCCAGCAGCGAAGACAGGGGGAACTCACCCCTCCACTTT. Translated, it gives CASSEDRGNSPLHF.

The rearrangement uses TRBV4-2 and TRBJ2-5; 8 bases fit TRBD2. V trimming: 3 bases; J trimming: 5 bases; junction bases outside the gene matches: 8. This CDR3 is 15 amino acids long. The germline gives CDR1 LGHNA, CDR2 YNFKEQ. The CDR3 coding sequence is TGTGCCAGCAGCCAGTCCCGGGGGGGTTCTGAGACCCAGTACTTC. This encodes CASSQSRGGSETQYF.

This clonotype was counted between two and nine times. The chain joins TRBV20-1 to TRBJ2-7, with TRBD2 identical over 9 bases. This CDR3 spans 14 amino acids. The germline V gene encodes CDR1 DFQATT and CDR2 SNEGSKA (reference sequence). Trimming removed 0 bases from V and 2 bases from J; junction bases left unmatched: 2. CDR3 DNA sequence: TGCAGTGCTAGAGATTTAGCGGGGGCCTACGAGCAGTACTTC. Its protein product is CSARDLAGAYEQYF.

The V gene is TRBV3-1, the J gene TRBJ2-7, with 7 bases matching TRBD1. There are 15 residues in the CDR3. Germline loops: CDR1 LGHDT, CDR2 YNNKEL (reference sequence). The V gene end was trimmed by 6 bases and the J gene end by 2 bases; junction bases not matched to a gene: 10. CDR3 sequence reads: CASSRTGTDPYEQYF. DNA of the CDR3: TGTGCCAGCAGTAGAACCGGGACAGACCCCTACGAGCAGTACTTC.

The chain recombines TRBV7-2 with TRBJ2-1; 7 nucleotides match TRBD2. With V trimmed by 8 bases and J by 4 bases, 2 bases remained unmatched. Per the germline V gene, CDR1 is SGHTA and CDR2 is FQGNSA. The CDR3 runs 12 residues. The DNA for the CDR3 is TGTGCCAGCGGGGGGGAGTACAATGAGCAGTTCTTC. Protein: CASGGEYNEQFF.

This clonotype came up a few times. CDR3 loop: CSTQTTVTEAFF. DNA for the CDR3: TGCAGCACGCAGACGACAGTTACTGAAGCTTTCTTT. The gene calls are TRBV29-1 and TRBJ1-1, with a tentative D call TRBD1 (5 bases). The CDR3 sequence is 12 residues long. CDR1 is SQVTM, CDR2 ANQGSEA, per germline. V was trimmed by 8 bases and J by 5 bases, leaving 15 bases between them.

This clonotype has just a few counts. The rearrangement links TRBV9 to TRBJ2-7; D is possibly TRBD2 (6 bases). Trimming removed 0 bases from V and 5 bases from J, with 9 bases in between. Germline CDR1 reads SGDLS; CDR2 reads YYNGEE. The CDR3 spans 13 residues. Written as DNA, the CDR3 is TGTGCCAGCAGCGTAGTTTCGGGGGACGAGCAGTACTTC. Translating it yields CASSVVSGDEQYF.

This clonotype was detected ten times or more. The rearrangement joins TRBV3-1 to TRBJ2-1; D is perhaps TRBD2 (6 bases). Germline CDR1 reads LGHDT; CDR2 reads YNNKEL (reference sequence). The CDR3 is made up of 14 amino acids. Trimming pared 4 bases from V and 15 bases from J, leaving 22 bases between. The CDR3 DNA sequence: TGTGCCAGCAGCCCCCAAATTCGGGTCGGGGAGGCGTTCTTC. Encoded protein: CASSPQIRVGEAFF.

This clonotype was observed a handful of times. This sequence joins TRBV4-2 and TRBJ2-5; 10 bases agree with TRBD1. Germline V CDR1 and CDR2: LGHNA, YNFKEQ. The CDR3 extends over 18 amino acids. V was clipped by 4 bases and J by 3 bases; unmatched bases: 14. The CDR3 here is CASSRQHPTGGVKETQYF. The CDR3 region has the DNA TGTGCCAGCAGCCGCCAGCACCCGACAGGGGGCGTAAAAGAGACCCAGTACTTC.

A single count supports this clonotype. V usage is TRBV5-1 and J usage is TRBJ2-1; TRBD2 matches at 7 bases. The DNA end is a closer match to TRBJ2-7, so the J assignment may be wrong. Germline lookup yields CDR1 SGHRS and CDR2 YFSETQ. The CDR3 is 14 residues long. The CDR3 loop reads CASSTGTIYNEQYF. The CDR3 nucleotides are TGCGCCAGCAGCACCGGGACTATCTACAATGAGCAGTACTTC.